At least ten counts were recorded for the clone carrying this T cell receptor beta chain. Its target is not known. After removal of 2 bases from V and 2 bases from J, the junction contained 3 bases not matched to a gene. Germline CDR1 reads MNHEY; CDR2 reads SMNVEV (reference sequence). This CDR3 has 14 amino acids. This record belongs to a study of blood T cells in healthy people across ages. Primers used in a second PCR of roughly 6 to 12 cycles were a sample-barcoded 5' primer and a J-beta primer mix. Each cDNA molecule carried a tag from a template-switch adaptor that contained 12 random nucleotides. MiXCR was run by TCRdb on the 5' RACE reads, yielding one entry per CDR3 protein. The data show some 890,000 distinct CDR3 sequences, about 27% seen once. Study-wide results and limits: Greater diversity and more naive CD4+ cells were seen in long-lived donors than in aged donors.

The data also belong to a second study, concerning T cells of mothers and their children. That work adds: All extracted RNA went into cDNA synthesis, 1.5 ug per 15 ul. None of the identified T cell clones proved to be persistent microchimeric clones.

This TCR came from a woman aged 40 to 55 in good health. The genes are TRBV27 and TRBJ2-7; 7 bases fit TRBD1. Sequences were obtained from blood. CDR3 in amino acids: CASSLDRVAYEQYF. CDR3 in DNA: TGTGCCAGCAGTTTAGACAGGGTGGCCTACGAGCAGTACTTC.